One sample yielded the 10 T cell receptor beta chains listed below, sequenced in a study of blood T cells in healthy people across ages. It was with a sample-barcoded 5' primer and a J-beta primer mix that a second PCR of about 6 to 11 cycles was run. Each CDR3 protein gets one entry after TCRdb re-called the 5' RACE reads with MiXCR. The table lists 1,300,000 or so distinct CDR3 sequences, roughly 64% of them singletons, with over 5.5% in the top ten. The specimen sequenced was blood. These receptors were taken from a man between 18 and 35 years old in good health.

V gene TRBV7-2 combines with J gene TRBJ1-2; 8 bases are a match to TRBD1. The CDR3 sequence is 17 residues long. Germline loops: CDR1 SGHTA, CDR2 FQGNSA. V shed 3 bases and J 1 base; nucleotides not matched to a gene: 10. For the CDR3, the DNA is TGTGCCAGCAGCTTCGGTGGACAGGGAAGTGTTAACTATGGCTACACCTTC. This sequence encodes CASSFGGQGSVNYGYTF.

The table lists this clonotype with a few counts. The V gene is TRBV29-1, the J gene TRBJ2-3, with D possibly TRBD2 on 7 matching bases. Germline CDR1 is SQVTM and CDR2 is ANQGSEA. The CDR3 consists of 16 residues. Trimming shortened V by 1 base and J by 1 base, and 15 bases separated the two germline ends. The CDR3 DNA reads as TGCAGCGTTGAAGGGGCGGCGGGGGCCCGCACAGATACGCAGTATTTT. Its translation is CSVEGAAGARTDTQYF.

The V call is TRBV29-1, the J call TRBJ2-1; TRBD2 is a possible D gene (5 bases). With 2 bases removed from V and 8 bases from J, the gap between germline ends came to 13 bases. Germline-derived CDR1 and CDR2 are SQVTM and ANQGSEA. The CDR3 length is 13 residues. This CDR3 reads CSVEISGNDEQFF. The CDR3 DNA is TGCAGCGTTGAAATTTCCGGGAATGATGAGCAGTTCTTC.

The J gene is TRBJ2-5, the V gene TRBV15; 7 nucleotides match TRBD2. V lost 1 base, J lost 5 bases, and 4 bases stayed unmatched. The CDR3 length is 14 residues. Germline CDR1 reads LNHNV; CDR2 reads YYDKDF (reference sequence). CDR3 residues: CATSRAREGETQYF. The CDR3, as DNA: TGTGCCACCAGCAGAGCCAGGGAGGGGGAGACCCAGTACTTC.

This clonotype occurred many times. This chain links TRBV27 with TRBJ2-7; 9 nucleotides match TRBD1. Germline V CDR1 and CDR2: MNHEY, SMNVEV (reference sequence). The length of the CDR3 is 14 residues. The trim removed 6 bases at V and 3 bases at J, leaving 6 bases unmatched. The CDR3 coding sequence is TGTGCCAGCAGCCCCGGGACAGGGCTCTACGAGCAGTACTTC. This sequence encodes CASSPGTGLYEQYF.

CDR3 sequence (DNA): TGTGCCAGCAGTTACTCGTCTTGGGGGAGCTATGAGCAGTTCTTC. Its translation is CASSYSSWGSYEQFF. This chain connects TRBV6-5 to TRBJ2-1, with D perhaps matching TRBD1 or TRBD2 (5 bases each). From germline, CDR1 is MNHEY and CDR2 SVGAGI. This CDR3 has 15 residues. V was pared by 0 bases and J by 8 bases, with 14 bases between.

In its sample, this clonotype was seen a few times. For the CDR3, the DNA is TGTGCCAGCAGAAGGGACAGTTCCTCCCAGCAGTACTTC. Translating gives CASRRDSSSQQYF. The chain is built from TRBV7-2 and TRBJ2-7; 7 nucleotides align to TRBD1. The CDR3 is made up of 13 amino acids. V trimming: 6 bases; J trimming: 8 bases; junction bases outside the gene matches: 10. CDR1 SGHTA and CDR2 FQGNSA come from the germline V gene. The full variable domain, rest sourced from reference TRBV7-2 and TRBJ2-7, is GAGVSQSPSNKVTEKGKDVELRCDPISGHTALYWYRQSLGQGLEFLIYFQGNSAPDKSGLPSDRFSAERTGGSVSTLTIQRTQQEDSAVYLCASRRDSSSQQYFGPGTRLTVT.

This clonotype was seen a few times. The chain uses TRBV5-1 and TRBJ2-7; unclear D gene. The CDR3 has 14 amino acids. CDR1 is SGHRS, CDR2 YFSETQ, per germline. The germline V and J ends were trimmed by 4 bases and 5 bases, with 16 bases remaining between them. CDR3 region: CASSPAWGINEQYF. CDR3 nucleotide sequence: TGCGCCAGCAGCCCGGCGTGGGGAATCAACGAGCAGTACTTC.

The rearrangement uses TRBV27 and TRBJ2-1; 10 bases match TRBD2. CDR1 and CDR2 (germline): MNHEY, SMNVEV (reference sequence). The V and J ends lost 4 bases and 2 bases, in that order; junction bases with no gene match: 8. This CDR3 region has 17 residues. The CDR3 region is CASSSILAGVPYNEQFF. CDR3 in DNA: TGTGCCAGCAGTTCCATCCTAGCGGGAGTTCCCTACAATGAGCAGTTCTTC.

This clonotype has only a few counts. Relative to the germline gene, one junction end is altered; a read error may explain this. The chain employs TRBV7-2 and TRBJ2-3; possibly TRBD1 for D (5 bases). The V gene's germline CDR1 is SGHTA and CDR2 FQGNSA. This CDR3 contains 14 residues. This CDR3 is CANSLRGNTDTQYF. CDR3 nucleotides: TGTGCCAACAGCTTAAGGGGTAACACAGATACGCAGTATTTT. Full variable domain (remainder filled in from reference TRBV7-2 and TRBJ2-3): GAGVSQSPSNKVTEKGKDVELRCDPISGHTALYWYRQSLGQGLEFLIYFQGNSAPDKSGLPSDRFSAERTGGSVSTLTIQRTQQEDSAVYLCANSLRGNTDTQYFGPGTRLTVL.